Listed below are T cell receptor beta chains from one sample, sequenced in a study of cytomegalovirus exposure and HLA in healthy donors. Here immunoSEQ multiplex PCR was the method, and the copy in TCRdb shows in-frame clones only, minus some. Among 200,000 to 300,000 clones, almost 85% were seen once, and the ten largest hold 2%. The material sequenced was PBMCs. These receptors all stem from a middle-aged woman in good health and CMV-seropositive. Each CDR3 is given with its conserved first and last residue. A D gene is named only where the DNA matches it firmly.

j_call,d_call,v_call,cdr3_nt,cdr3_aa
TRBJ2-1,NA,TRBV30,TGTGCCTGGGTTAGCGGAGACTCCTACAATGAGCAGTTCTTC,CAWVSGDSYNEQFF
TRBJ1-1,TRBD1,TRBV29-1,TGCAGCGTCACCCAGGGGGCTACGGCGGCTTTCTTT,CSVTQGATAAFF
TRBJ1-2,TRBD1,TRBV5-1,TGCGCCAGCAGCGTGGACCCGGACAGGGATGGCTACACCTTC,CASSVDPDRDGYTF
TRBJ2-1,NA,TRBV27,TGTGCCAGCAGTGCCGGGACTTGGCTCGGCAATGAGCAGTTCTTC,CASSAGTWLGNEQFF
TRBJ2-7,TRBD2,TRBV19,TGTGCCAGTAGTATAGGACTAGCGGGACTCTACGAGCAGTACTTC,CASSIGLAGLYEQYF
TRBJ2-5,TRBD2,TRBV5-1,TGCGCCAGCAGCTTGAAATGGGGGGGCCAAGAGACCCAGTACTTC,CASSLKWGGQETQYF
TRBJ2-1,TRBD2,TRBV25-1,TGTGCCAGCAGTCCACCGGGACTAGCGTTTATTTCCTACAATGAGCAGTTCTTC,CASSPPGLAFISYNEQFF
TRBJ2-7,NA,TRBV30,TGTGCCTGGAGTGTAGGGGGAGATATCGAGCAGTACTTC,CAWSVGGDIEQYF
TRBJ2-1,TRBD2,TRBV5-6,TGTGCCAGCAGCGGGGGTACTAGCGTCGCCTGGGAGCAGTTCTTC,CASSGGTSVAWEQFF
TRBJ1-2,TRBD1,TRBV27,TGTGCCAGCAGTCGCGCGGGACAGGCCCTCTATGGCTACACCTTC,CASSRAGQALYGYTF